Below are 6 T cell receptor beta chains sequenced from a single sample in a study of relationships among human T cell subsets. Anti-CD25 beads selected CD4+CD25+ regulatory T cells from positively selected CD4+ cells. From mRNA, alpha and beta CDR3 regions were amplified using semiquantitative ARM-PCR. In ARM-PCR, communal superprimers followed tagged nested gene-specific primers for exponential amplification. TCRdb ran MiXCR on the multiplex PCR reads and lists one entry per CDR3 protein. The data hold 13,000 to 15,000 distinct CDR3 sequences, with approximately 60% observed a single time. Sequenced sample: Tregs sorted from blood. The receptors here all came from a man aged 35 to 55 in good health.

The V gene is TRBV11-2, the J gene TRBJ2-3, with 9 bases that match TRBD1. The J segment lost 3 bases and the V segment lost 7 bases, leaving 8 bases of the junction unmatched. Germline V gene lookup returns CDR1 SGHAT and CDR2 FQNNGV. The CDR3 length is 15 residues. The CDR3 sequence is CASNPRDRVTDTQYF. The CDR3 coding sequence is TGTGCCAGCAACCCCCGGGACAGGGTAACAGATACGCAGTATTTT.

V and J are TRBV5-4 and TRBJ2-3; D unresolved. V gave up 0 bases and J gave up 2 bases, with 7 bases separating them. The CDR3 has 14 residues. From germline, CDR1 is SGHNT and CDR2 YYREEE (reference sequence). The CDR3 here is CASSLGPNTDTQYF. The CDR3 DNA is TGTGCCAGCAGCTTGGGACCGAACACAGATACGCAGTATTTT. The full variable domain, completed using reference TRBV5-4 and TRBJ2-3, is ETGVTQSPTHLIKTRGQQVTLRCSSQSGHNTVSWYQQALGQGPQFIFQYYREEENGRGNFPPRFSGLQFPNYSSELNVNALELDDSALYLCASSLGPNTDTQYFGPGTRLTVL.

This clonotype has just one count. The chain combines TRBV30 with TRBJ1-5; possibly TRBD1 for D (6 bases). In germline, CDR1 is GTSNPN, CDR2 SVGIG (reference sequence). There are 16 residues in the CDR3. Trimming removed 0 bases at V and 2 bases at J, with 14 bases between. CDR3 nucleotide sequence: TGTGCCTGGAGTGTACGGGGGCAGATTGGCAATCAGCCCCAGCATTTT. This gives the protein CAWSVRGQIGNQPQHF.

Only one count was recorded for this clonotype. The J gene is TRBJ2-7, the V gene TRBV21-1; the table names TRBD2, a call not compared with the DNA. TRBV21-1 is shown as a pseudogene. The CDR3 covers 13 residues. In nucleotides, the CDR3 is TGTGCCAGCAGCGCTAACCCCGGGGCTCCACTGAACTTC. It encodes CASSANPGAPLNF.

The chain recombines TRBV6-2 or TRBV6-3 with TRBJ2-1; TRBD2 aligns across 10 bases. Germline assignment: CDR1 MNHEY and CDR2 SVGEGT. V lost 0 bases to trimming and J lost 7 bases; unmatched junction nucleotides: 6. The CDR3 has 16 amino acids. Here the CDR3 DNA reads TGTGCCAGCAGTTACTCCCAACTAGCGGGGAAGAATGAGCAGTTCTTC. Its protein product is CASSYSQLAGKNEQFF.

This clonotype was counted a few times. The chain couples TRBV11-2 to TRBJ1-1, with a tentative D call TRBD1 (6 bases). V lost 4 bases, J lost 7 bases, and 19 bases lay in between. Germline-derived CDR1 and CDR2 are SGHAT and FQNNGV. The CDR3 extends over 15 amino acids. CDR3 nucleotides: TGTGCCAGCAGCTCTCTGTCTAGACAGGCGAGTGAAGCTTTCTTT. Protein sequence: CASSSLSRQASEAFF.